Listed here are 32 T cell receptor beta chains from one sample, sequenced in a study of blood T cell repertoires in COVID-19. Here immunoSEQ multiplex PCR was the method, and the copy in TCRdb shows in-frame clones only, minus some. The sample has under 450,000 clones, less than 90% seen once; the top ten hold 2.5% to 3.5%. The source material was PBMCs or T cells enriched from blood (not recorded which). Receptors were obtained from a woman aged 30 to 39 who had recovered from COVID-19.

This clone was observed once. The rearrangement uses TRBV7-9 and TRBJ2-1, with 10 positions matching TRBD2. After removal of 2 bases from V and 8 bases from J, the junction contained 6 bases not matched to a gene. Germline V gene lookup returns CDR1 SEHNR and CDR2 FQNEAQ (reference sequence). The CDR3 contains 15 residues. CDR3 residues: CASSLKREGRDEQFF. CDR3 DNA sequence: TGTGCCAGCAGCTTAAAGCGGGAGGGCCGCGATGAGCAGTTCTTC.

This clone was observed once. V is TRBV3-1 (or the pseudogene TRBV3-2) and J is TRBJ2-1; D is ambiguous. Looked up from germline, CDR1 is LGHDT and CDR2 is YNNKEL (reference sequence). V lost 4 bases, J lost 6 bases, and 10 bases lay in between. The CDR3 has 13 residues. The CDR3 bases are TGTGCCAGCAGCCCCCGACTGGCCAATGAGCAGTTCTTC. Encoded protein: CASSPRLANEQFF.

The chain links TRBV18 to TRBJ2-3; 9 bases map to TRBD2. This CDR3 has 18 amino acids. CDR1 and CDR2 from the germline V gene are KGHSH and LQKENI. V lost 0 bases to trimming and J lost 0 bases; unmatched junction nucleotides: 7. The CDR3 bases are TGTGCCAGCTCACCACCAGGACTAGCGCGTACTAGCACAGATACGCAGTATTTT. Its protein is CASSPPGLARTSTDTQYF.

This chain joins TRBV28 and TRBJ2-3, with TRBD2 matching over 7 bases. Germline V lookup: CDR1 MDHEN, CDR2 SYDVKM. V shed 7 bases, J shed 3 bases, and the junction held 16 bases outside the gene matches. CDR3 size: 17 residues. The CDR3 region has the DNA TGTGCCAGCACACTCGGGAGGAGGGGTACAGTTACAGATACGCAGTATTTT. It translates to CASTLGRRGTVTDTQYF.

The chain uses TRBV6-5 and TRBJ2-1; weak D call: TRBD2 (7 bases). Trimming took off 0 bases at V and 1 base at J, with 10 bases between the two ends. This CDR3 spans 16 amino acids. Germline assignment: CDR1 MNHEY and CDR2 SVGAGI. DNA of the CDR3: TGTGCCAGCAGTTACTCCGGGGGGCGGTCCTACAATGAGCAGTTCTTC. Amino acid sequence: CASSYSGGRSYNEQFF.

V usage is TRBV29-1 and J usage is TRBJ2-2, with 7 bases aligning to TRBD1. The germline V gene has CDR1 SQVTM and CDR2 ANQGSEA. CDR3 length: 13 residues. V was clipped by 8 bases and J by 4 bases; unmatched bases: 7. The CDR3 protein is CSTGQSITGELFF. CDR3 sequence (DNA): TGCAGCACGGGACAGTCTATCACCGGGGAGCTGTTTTTT.

The chain uses TRBV5-1 and TRBJ1-4, with 9 bases fitting TRBD1. V gave up 0 bases and J gave up 0 bases; unmatched junction bases: 6. Germline-derived CDR1 and CDR2 are SGHRS and YFSETQ. The CDR3 has 18 residues. The CDR3 DNA reads TGCGCCAGCAGCTTGGGGGCACAGGGGGCTGCAACTAATGAAAAACTGTTTTTT. This encodes CASSLGAQGAATNEKLFF.

This clone was seen repeatedly, ten times or more. The V and J genes are TRBV7-8 and TRBJ1-1; D is unclear. Germline CDR1 reads SGHVS; CDR2 reads FQNEAQ. This CDR3 contains 17 residues. The V gene lost 1 base and the J gene lost 1 base, with 16 bases spanning the gap. The CDR3 DNA reads as TGTGCCAGCAGCTTAGAGTTTGCGGGGTTCGGGAACACTGAAGCTTTCTTT. This translates into CASSLEFAGFGNTEAFF.

The J gene is TRBJ2-7, the V gene TRBV28, with 7 bases aligning to TRBD2. The germline V gene has CDR1 MDHEN and CDR2 SYDVKM. V lost 6 bases and J lost 5; bases outside the gene matches: 13. This CDR3 is 15 amino acids long. In DNA form, the CDR3 reads TGTGCCAGCAGCCCATTGGCGGGAGCGGCCCACGAGCAGTACTTC. Encoded protein: CASSPLAGAAHEQYF.

This clone was seen more than once but under ten times. This rearrangement joins TRBV11-1 to TRBJ2-7, with D possibly TRBD2 on 5 matching bases. Looked up from germline, CDR1 is SGHAT and CDR2 is FQDESV (reference sequence). Trimming shortened V by 3 bases and J by 1 base, and 10 bases separated the two germline ends. This CDR3 comprises 14 residues. This CDR3 reads CASSFTRESYEQYF. CDR3 coding DNA: TGTGCCAGCAGCTTCACTAGGGAATCCTACGAGCAGTACTTC.

V usage is TRBV4-1 and J usage is TRBJ1-1, with 8 bases aligning to TRBD1. The V segment lost 3 bases and the J segment 4 bases; nucleotides outside the gene matches: 10. Germline V gene data show CDR1 as MGHRA and CDR2 as YSYEKL. The CDR3 runs to 16 residues. The CDR3 is CASSHTSQGGGTEAFF. The CDR3, as DNA: TGCGCCAGCAGCCATACCTCACAGGGGGGGGGCACTGAAGCTTTCTTT.

This chain links TRBV7-8 with TRBJ1-5, with 8 bases identical to TRBD1. Germline loops: CDR1 SGHVS, CDR2 FQNEAQ. V shed 5 bases and J 6 bases; nucleotides not matched to a gene: 9. This CDR3 has 15 amino acids. The CDR3 DNA is TGTGCCAGCAGCCGCATGGACAGGGTGGGTCAGCCCCAGCATTTT. This sequence encodes CASSRMDRVGQPQHF. Filled out from reference TRBV7-8 and TRBJ1-5, the complete variable domain reads GAGVSQSPRYKVAKRGQDVALRCDPISGHVSLFWYQQALGQGPEFLTYFQNEAQLDKSGLPSDRFFAERPEGSVSTLKIQRTQQEDSAVYLCASSRMDRVGQPQHFGDGTRLSIL.

Many counts were recorded for this clone. The V gene is TRBV4-1, the J gene TRBJ1-2, with 8 bases lining up with TRBD1. J gave up 3 bases and V 8 bases, and 5 bases lay outside the gene matches. CDR1 MGHRA and CDR2 YSYEKL come from the germline V gene. The CDR3 runs 13 residues. The CDR3 reads CASGRGPYYGYTF. DNA for the CDR3: TGCGCCAGCGGCAGGGGGCCTTACTATGGCTACACCTTC.

The rearrangement links TRBV5-1 to TRBJ2-7; D call uncertain. Trimming removed 5 bases from V and 0 bases from J, with 15 bases in between. CDR3 length equals 15 residues. The germline gives CDR1 SGHRS, CDR2 YFSETQ. CDR3: CASRPTTVTSYEQYF. The DNA for the CDR3 is TGCGCCAGCAGACCTACCACTGTCACCTCCTACGAGCAGTACTTC. Variable domain in full (rest from reference TRBV5-1 and TRBJ2-7): KAGVTQTPRYLIKTRGQQVTLSCSPISGHRSVSWYQQTPGQGLQFLFEYFSETQRNKGNFPGRFSGRQFSNSRSEMNVSTLELGDSALYLCASRPTTVTSYEQYFGPGTRLTVT.

The V and J genes are TRBV19 and TRBJ1-2; possible D gene TRBD1, 6 bases. The V gene's germline CDR1 is LNHDA and CDR2 SQIVND (reference sequence). This CDR3 comprises 13 residues. Trimming cost V 7 bases and J 8 bases, with 17 bases left between them. The CDR3 region is CASTYGRGEGYTF. The DNA of the CDR3 is TGTGCCAGTACCTACGGGAGGGGGGAAGGCTACACCTTC.

V usage is TRBV18 and J usage is TRBJ2-1; TRBD2 aligns across 14 bases. Germline CDR1 is KGHSH and CDR2 is LQKENI. The CDR3 runs to 18 residues. The V segment lost 3 bases and the J segment 8 bases; nucleotides outside the gene matches: 12. Here the CDR3 reads CASSPLGLAGVEGHEQFF. The CDR3 region has the DNA TGTGCCAGCTCACCGCTGGGACTAGCGGGAGTTGAGGGGCATGAGCAGTTCTTC.

The chain combines TRBV14 with TRBJ2-7; 7 bases align to TRBD2. The germline gives CDR1 SGHDN, CDR2 FVKESK. The V gene end was trimmed by 4 bases and the J gene end by 8 bases; junction bases not matched to a gene: 8. This CDR3 spans 13 amino acids. The CDR3 loop reads CASSRGGEEKQYF. The CDR3 nucleotides read TGTGCCAGCAGCCGGGGGGGTGAGGAAAAGCAGTACTTC.

The rearrangement links TRBV21-1 to TRBJ2-3; whether TRBD1, the table's D call, matches the DNA was not checked. TRBV21-1 is reported as a pseudogene. This CDR3 has 15 residues. This CDR3 is CASSKGQGAEDTQYF. CDR3 sequence (DNA): TGTGCCAGCAGCAAAGGACAGGGGGCGGAAGATACGCAGTATTTT.

This clone was recorded once. V and J are TRBV6-5 and TRBJ2-7; D is uncertain. V was cut by 4 bases and J by 12 bases, with 19 bases left in between. Germline loops: CDR1 MNHEY, CDR2 SVGAGI. The CDR3 contains 13 residues. Written as DNA, the CDR3 is TGTGCCAGCAGTTTGGGCACTCCCACACTGCGGTACTTC. Translating it yields CASSLGTPTLRYF.

This chain joins TRBV30 and TRBJ1-2; D not certain. V was pared by 0 bases and J by 5 bases, with 31 bases between. Looked up from germline, CDR1 is GTSNPN and CDR2 is SVGIG (reference sequence). The CDR3 consists of 20 residues. The CDR3 coding sequence is TGTGCCTGGAGTGTAACCGCACTCACCGGGTCCTTCGATGATTTTTATGGCTACACCTTC. Its translation is CAWSVTALTGSFDDFYGYTF.

V and J are TRBV18 and TRBJ2-2; D is ambiguous. Looked up from germline, CDR1 is KGHSH and CDR2 is LQKENI. The V end lost 2 bases, the J end lost 8 bases, and 6 bases lay between the germline ends. There are 12 residues in the CDR3. CDR3 DNA sequence: TGTGCCAGCTCACCAATGACTGGGGAGCTGTTTTTT. This translates into CASSPMTGELFF.

This clone was observed a single time. This chain connects TRBV2 to TRBJ2-1; possibly TRBD2 for D (6 bases). The germline V gene encodes CDR1 SNHLY and CDR2 FYNNEI. The V gene lost 3 bases and the J gene lost 3 bases, with 12 bases spanning the gap. The CDR3 has 15 residues. CDR3 amino acids: CASSESSGIYNEQFF. Here the CDR3 DNA reads TGTGCCAGCAGTGAGAGTAGCGGAATCTACAATGAGCAGTTCTTC. The variable domain in full, with the rest retrieved from reference TRBV2 and TRBJ2-1, is EPEVTQTPSHQVTQMGQEVILRCVPISNHLYFYWYRQILGQKVEFLVSFYNNEISEKSEIFDDQFSVERPDGSNFTLKIRSTKLEDSAMYFCASSESSGIYNEQFFGPGTRLTVL.

In regard to this clone: The junction differs from germline at one of its ends, possibly a read error. This chain connects TRBV7-7 to TRBJ2-1; D might be TRBD1 or TRBD2, each matching 5 bases. Germline V CDR1 and CDR2: SSHAT, FNYEAQ (reference sequence). This CDR3 has 15 residues. The CDR3 reads CASSLAQGSFNEQFF. DNA of the CDR3: TGTGCTAGCAGCTTAGCGCAGGGTAGCTTCAATGAGCAGTTCTTC.

This chain uses TRBV27 with TRBJ2-7; the match to TRBD1 covers 7 bases. The J segment lost 3 bases and the V segment lost 6 bases, leaving 11 bases of the junction unmatched. CDR1 is MNHEY, CDR2 SMNVEV, per germline (reference sequence). The CDR3 has 15 amino acids. CDR3 DNA: TGTGCCAGCAGAGTCGCCTGGACAGGCCTCTACGAGCAGTACTTC. Translating it yields CASRVAWTGLYEQYF.

The V call is TRBV7-2, the J call TRBJ2-1; D possibly corresponds to TRBD1 (6 bases). V shed 5 bases and J shed 6 bases, with 17 bases lying between them. CDR3 length: 15 amino acids. Germline values: CDR1 SGHTA, CDR2 FQGNSA. The CDR3, as DNA: TGTGCCAGCAGCGGCCGGGACACAAGCGTCAATGAGCAGTTCTTC. It encodes CASSGRDTSVNEQFF.

The V call is TRBV27, the J call TRBJ2-1; 12 bases map to TRBD2. V gave up 11 bases and J gave up 8 bases; unmatched junction bases: 10. The CDR3 loop spans 14 amino acids. Per the germline V gene, CDR1 is MNHEY and CDR2 is SMNVEV (reference sequence). The CDR3 bases are TGTGCCGTCTGGACTAGCGGGGTGAAAGATGAGCAGTTCTTC. Translated: CAVWTSGVKDEQFF.

This CDR3 reads CASRGTSVRETQYF. In DNA, the CDR3 is TGTGCCAGCAGGGGAACTAGCGTCCGAGAGACCCAGTACTTC. The rearrangement joins TRBV2 to TRBJ2-5; 7 bases align to TRBD2. The CDR3 contains 14 residues. Germline lookup yields CDR1 SNHLY and CDR2 FYNNEI. Germline trimming cut 6 bases from V and 4 bases from J; bases unmatched to any gene: 8.

The genes are TRBV18 and TRBJ1-1; no firm D call. Germline V lookup: CDR1 KGHSH, CDR2 LQKENI. The CDR3 is 15 residues long. Between the trimmed V and J ends, which lost 4 bases and 10 bases, there was a span of 22 bases. The CDR3 bases are TGTGCCAGCTCACAATCCCAAAGAGCCCCGGCGGGAGCTTTCTTT. Protein product: CASSQSQRAPAGAFF.

The rearrangement joins TRBV7-2 to TRBJ2-7; D may be TRBD1 (5 bases). Trimming pared 5 bases from V and 0 bases from J, leaving 8 bases between. The CDR3 length is 13 residues. Per germline, CDR1 SGHTA and CDR2 FQGNSA. CDR3 DNA sequence: TGTGCCAGCAGCATTGGACACTCCTACGAGCAGTACTTC. It specifies CASSIGHSYEQYF.

The CDR3 nucleotides are TGTGCCAGCAGCCAAGTCGCGCCCGGGACAGGGGGTGGCTACACCTTC. Translation: CASSQVAPGTGGGYTF. The chain couples TRBV16 to TRBJ1-2; 11 nucleotides match TRBD1. With V trimmed by 2 bases and J by 7 bases, 9 bases remained unmatched. This CDR3 is 16 amino acids long. CDR1 and CDR2 (germline): KGHSY, FQNENV. Variable domain in full (rest from reference TRBV16 and TRBJ1-2): GEEVAQTPKHLVRGEGQKAKLYCAPIKGHSYVFWYQQVLKNEFKFLISFQNENVFDETGMPKERFSAKCLPNSPCSLEIQATKLEDSAVYFCASSQVAPGTGGGYTFGSGTRLTVV.

With respect to this clone: The sample contains more than one DNA sequence encoding this CDR3. This chain joins TRBV5-1 and TRBJ1-5, with D perhaps matching TRBD1 (5 bases). Trimming stripped 1 base from V and 1 base from J, with 6 bases between. CDR1 is SGHRS and CDR2 is YFSETQ in the germline V gene. CDR3 length: 14 residues. The CDR3 sequence: CASSLTGSNQPQHF. CDR3 DNA sequence: TGCGCCAGCAGCTTGACAGGCAGCAATCAGCCCCAGCATTTT. The complete variable domain, with remaining parts taken from reference TRBV5-1 and TRBJ1-5, reads KAGVTQTPRYLIKTRGQQVTLSCSPISGHRSVSWYQQTPGQGLQFLFEYFSETQRNKGNFPGRFSGRQFSNSRSEMNVSTLELGDSALYLCASSLTGSNQPQHFGDGTRLSIL.

Only one count was recorded for this clone. This chain joins TRBV6-5 and TRBJ2-5, with TRBD2 matching over 7 bases. Germline values: CDR1 MNHEY, CDR2 SVGAGI. J lost 4 bases, V lost 7 bases, and 9 bases had no gene match. The CDR3 extends over 14 amino acids. The CDR3 DNA reads as TGTGCCAGCACCCCTAGCGGAGCCCCAGAGACCCAGTACTTC. Translation: CASTPSGAPETQYF.